Included here is one T cell receptor (beta chain) sequence, with context. The assay was immunoSEQ multiplex PCR, and TCRdb's table has in-frame clones only and misses some. The sample comprises hundreds of thousands of clones, approximately 88% of which are singletons, and roughly 2.6% rests with the top ten. This sample was included in a study of blood T cell repertoires in COVID-19. Between the trimmed V and J ends, which lost 6 bases and 4 bases, there was a span of 13 bases. CDR1 is KGHSH and CDR2 is LQKENI in the germline V gene. The CDR3 is 13 amino acids. The clonotype was recovered from a woman aged 25 to 39 with acute COVID-19. Input material: PBMCs or T cells enriched from blood (not recorded which). This chain connects TRBV18 to TRBJ2-7, with D unclear. Here the CDR3 DNA reads TGTGCCAGCTCCCCCCTTTACTGGTACGAGCAGTACTTC. It is translated as CASSPLYWYEQYF.